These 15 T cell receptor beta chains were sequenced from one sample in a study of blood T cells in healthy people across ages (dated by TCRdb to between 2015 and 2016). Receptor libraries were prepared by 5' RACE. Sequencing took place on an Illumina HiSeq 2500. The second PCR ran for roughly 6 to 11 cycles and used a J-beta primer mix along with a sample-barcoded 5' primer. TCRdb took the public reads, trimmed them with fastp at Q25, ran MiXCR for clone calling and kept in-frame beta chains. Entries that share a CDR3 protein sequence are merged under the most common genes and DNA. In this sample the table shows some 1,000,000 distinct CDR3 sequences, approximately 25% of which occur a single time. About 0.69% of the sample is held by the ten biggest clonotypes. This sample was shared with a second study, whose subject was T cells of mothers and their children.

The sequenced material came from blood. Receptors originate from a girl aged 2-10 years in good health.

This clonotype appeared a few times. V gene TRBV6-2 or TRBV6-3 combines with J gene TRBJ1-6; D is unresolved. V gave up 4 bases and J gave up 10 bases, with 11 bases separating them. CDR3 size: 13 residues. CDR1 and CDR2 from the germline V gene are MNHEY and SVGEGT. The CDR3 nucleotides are TGTGCCAGCAGTTCCCCGAACTTCTCACCCCTCCACTTT. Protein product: CASSSPNFSPLHF.

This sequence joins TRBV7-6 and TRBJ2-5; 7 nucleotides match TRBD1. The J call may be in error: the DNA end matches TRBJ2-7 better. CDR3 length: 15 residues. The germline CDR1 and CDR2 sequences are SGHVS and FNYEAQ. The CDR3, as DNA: TGTGCCAGCAGCTTAGTGGGACAGCAGCCCAACGAGCAGTACTTC. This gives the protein CASSLVGQQPNEQYF.

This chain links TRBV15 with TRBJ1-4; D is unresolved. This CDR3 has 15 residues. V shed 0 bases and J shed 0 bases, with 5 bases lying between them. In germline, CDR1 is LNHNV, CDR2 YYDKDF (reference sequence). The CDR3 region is CATSRDATTNEKLFF. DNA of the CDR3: TGTGCCACCAGCAGAGATGCCACAACTAATGAAAAACTGTTTTTT.

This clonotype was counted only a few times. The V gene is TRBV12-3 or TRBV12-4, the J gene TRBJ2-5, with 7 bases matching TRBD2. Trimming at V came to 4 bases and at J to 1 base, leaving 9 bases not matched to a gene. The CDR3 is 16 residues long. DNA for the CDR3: TGTGCCAGCAGTTCCGGATGGGACTACTCCCAAGAGACCCAGTACTTC. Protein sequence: CASSSGWDYSQETQYF.

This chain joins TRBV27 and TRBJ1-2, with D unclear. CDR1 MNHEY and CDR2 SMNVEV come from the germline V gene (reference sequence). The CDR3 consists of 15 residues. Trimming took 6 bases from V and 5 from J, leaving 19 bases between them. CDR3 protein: CASRSGEGIGYGYTF. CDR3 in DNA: TGTGCCAGCAGATCTGGGGAAGGGATTGGATATGGCTACACCTTC.

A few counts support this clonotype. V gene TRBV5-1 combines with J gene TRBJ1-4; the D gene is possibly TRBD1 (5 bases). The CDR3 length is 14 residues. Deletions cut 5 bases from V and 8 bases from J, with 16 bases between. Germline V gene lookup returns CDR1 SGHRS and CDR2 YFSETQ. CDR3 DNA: TGCGCCAGCAGTTCCCAGGGACTTCGGGAAAAACTGTTTTTT. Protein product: CASSSQGLREKLFF.

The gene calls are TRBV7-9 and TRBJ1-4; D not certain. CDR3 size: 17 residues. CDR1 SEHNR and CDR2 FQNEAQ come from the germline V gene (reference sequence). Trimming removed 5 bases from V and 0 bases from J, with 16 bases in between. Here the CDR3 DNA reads TGTGCCAGCAGCCCCAAGGAGGCCTATGCAACTAATGAAAAACTGTTTTTT. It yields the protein CASSPKEAYATNEKLFF.

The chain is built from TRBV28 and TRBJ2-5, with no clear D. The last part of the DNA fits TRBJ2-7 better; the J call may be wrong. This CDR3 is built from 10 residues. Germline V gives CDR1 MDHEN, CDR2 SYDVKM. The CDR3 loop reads CASSRAEQYF. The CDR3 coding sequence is TGTGCCAGCAGTAGGGCCGAGCAGTACTTC.

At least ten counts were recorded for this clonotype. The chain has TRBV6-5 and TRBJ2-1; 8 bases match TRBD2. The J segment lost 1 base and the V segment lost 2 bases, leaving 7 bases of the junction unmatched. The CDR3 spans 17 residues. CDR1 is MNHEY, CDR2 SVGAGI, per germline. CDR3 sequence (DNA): TGTGCCAGCAGTTACCAGACTAGCGACCTATCCTACAATGAGCAGTTCTTC. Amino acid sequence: CASSYQTSDLSYNEQFF.

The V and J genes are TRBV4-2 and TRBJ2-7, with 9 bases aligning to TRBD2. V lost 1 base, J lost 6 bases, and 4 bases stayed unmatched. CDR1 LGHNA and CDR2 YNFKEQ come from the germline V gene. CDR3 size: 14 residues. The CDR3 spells CASSQGSLAGEQYF. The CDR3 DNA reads TGTGCCAGCAGCCAAGGATCACTAGCGGGCGAGCAGTACTTC.

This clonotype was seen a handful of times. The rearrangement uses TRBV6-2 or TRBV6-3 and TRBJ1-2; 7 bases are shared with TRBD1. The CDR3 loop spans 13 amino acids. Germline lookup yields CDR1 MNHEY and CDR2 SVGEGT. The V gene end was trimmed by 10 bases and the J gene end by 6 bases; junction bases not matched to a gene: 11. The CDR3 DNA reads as TGTGCCACCGAAGACGACAGGGTTAATGGCTACACCTTC. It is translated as CATEDDRVNGYTF.

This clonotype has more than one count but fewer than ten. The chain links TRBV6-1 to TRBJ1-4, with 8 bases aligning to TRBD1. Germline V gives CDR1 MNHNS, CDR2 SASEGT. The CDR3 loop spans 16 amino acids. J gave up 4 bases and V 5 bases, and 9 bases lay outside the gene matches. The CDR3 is CASSRDRSTFNEKLFF. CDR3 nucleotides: TGTGCCAGCAGTCGGGACAGGAGCACCTTTAATGAAAAACTGTTTTTT.

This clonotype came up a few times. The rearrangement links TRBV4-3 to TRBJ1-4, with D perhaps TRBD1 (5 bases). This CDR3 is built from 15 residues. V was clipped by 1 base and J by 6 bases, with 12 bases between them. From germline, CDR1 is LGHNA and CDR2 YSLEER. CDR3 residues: CASSQVRGGDEKLFF. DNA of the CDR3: TGCGCCAGCAGCCAAGTACGGGGAGGGGATGAAAAACTGTTTTTT.

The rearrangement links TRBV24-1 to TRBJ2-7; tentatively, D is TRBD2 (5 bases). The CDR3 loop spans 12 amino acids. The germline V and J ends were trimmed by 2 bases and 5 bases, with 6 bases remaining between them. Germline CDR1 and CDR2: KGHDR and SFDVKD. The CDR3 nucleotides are TGTGCCACCAGTGATTGGGGAGACGAGCAGTACTTC. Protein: CATSDWGDEQYF.

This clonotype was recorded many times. CDR3 nucleotides: TGTGCCAGCAGCGAGAGTGAAAAACTGTTTTTT. This gives the protein CASSESEKLFF. The chain employs TRBV3-1 and TRBJ1-4, with D uncertain. The germline gives CDR1 LGHDT, CDR2 YNNKEL (reference sequence). The CDR3 covers 11 residues. Trimming cost V 5 bases and J 7 bases, with 5 bases left between them.